These T cell receptor beta chains were read from a single sample in a study of blood T cell repertoires in COVID-19. TCRdb keeps only in-frame clones here, not all; method: immunoSEQ multiplex PCR. The table has about 88,000 clones, roughly 84% seen once. Specimen: peripheral blood. These receptors all come from an elderly woman with acute or convalescent COVID-19. Both conserved end residues are part of each CDR3. The order of the fields is J gene, V gene, clone size, D gene, CDR3 protein, CDR3 DNA. D genes are given only for firm matches. Size is omitted from some rows. Given values are once, few, many or a class for expanded clones.

j_call: TRBJ1-2
v_call: TRBV29-1
clone_size: -
d_call: -
cdr3_aa: CSAEGLASGYTF
cdr3_nt: TGCAGCGCCGAAGGTCTTGCTAGTGGCTACACCTTC

j_call: TRBJ1-2
v_call: TRBV6-2/TRBV6-3
clone_size: -
d_call: -
cdr3_aa: CASSYPYRYGYTF
cdr3_nt: TGTGCCAGCAGTTACCCCTACCGGTACGGCTACACCTTC

j_call: TRBJ2-5
v_call: TRBV6-5
clone_size: few
d_call: TRBD2
cdr3_aa: CASSYSSQAGGETQYF
cdr3_nt: TGTGCCAGCAGTTACTCGAGCCAGGCGGGAGGAGAGACCCAGTACTTC

j_call: TRBJ2-3
v_call: TRBV5-6
clone_size: -
d_call: TRBD2
cdr3_aa: CASSLARASGGDTQYF
cdr3_nt: TGTGCCAGCAGTCTGGCAAGGGCTAGCGGGGGGGATACGCAGTATTTT

j_call: TRBJ1-2
v_call: TRBV30
clone_size: -
d_call: TRBD1
cdr3_aa: CAWRRQGAWDGYTF
cdr3_nt: TGTGCCTGGAGAAGACAGGGGGCTTGGGATGGCTACACCTTC

j_call: TRBJ2-1
v_call: TRBV6-6
clone_size: few
d_call: TRBD1
cdr3_aa: CASSYSHRGEFF
cdr3_nt: TGTGCCAGCAGTTACTCCCACAGGGGGGAGTTCTTC

j_call: TRBJ1-2
v_call: TRBV3-1/TRBV3-2
clone_size: -
d_call: -
cdr3_aa: CASSLGVHYGYTF
cdr3_nt: TGTGCCAGCAGCTTAGGGGTTCACTATGGCTACACCTTC

j_call: TRBJ1-2
v_call: TRBV18
clone_size: -
d_call: TRBD1
cdr3_aa: CASSPPQGGGYTF
cdr3_nt: TGTGCCAGCTCACCACCCCAGGGGGGTGGCTACACCTTC

j_call: TRBJ2-1
v_call: TRBV7-9
clone_size: -
d_call: -
cdr3_aa: CASSWASGEQFF
cdr3_nt: TGTGCCAGCAGCTGGGCCTCAGGTGAGCAGTTCTTC

j_call: TRBJ2-3
v_call: TRBV6-2/TRBV6-3
clone_size: -
d_call: TRBD2
cdr3_aa: CASCLAGTDTQYF
cdr3_nt: TGTGCCAGCTGCCTAGCGGGCACAGATACGCAGTATTTT

j_call: TRBJ1-1
v_call: TRBV19
clone_size: -
d_call: -
cdr3_aa: CASSQAGGNTEAFF
cdr3_nt: TGTGCCAGTAGCCAGGCGGGGGGGAACACTGAAGCTTTCTTT

j_call: TRBJ1-6
v_call: TRBV4-3
clone_size: -
d_call: -
cdr3_aa: CASSQVGGANSPLHF
cdr3_nt: TGCGCCAGCAGCCAAGTTGGAGGAGCAAATTCACCCCTCCACTTT

j_call: TRBJ1-2
v_call: TRBV6-6
clone_size: -
d_call: -
cdr3_aa: CASSYSVGVDYGYTF
cdr3_nt: TGTGCCAGCAGTTACTCGGTAGGGGTCGACTATGGCTACACCTTC

j_call: TRBJ1-1
v_call: TRBV28
clone_size: -
d_call: TRBD1
cdr3_aa: CASSRTGQNTEAFF
cdr3_nt: TGTGCCAGCAGTAGGACAGGGCAGAACACTGAAGCTTTCTTT

j_call: TRBJ2-5
v_call: TRBV5-1
clone_size: -
d_call: TRBD2
cdr3_aa: CASSSGTSGGADETQYF
cdr3_nt: TGCGCCAGCAGCTCCGGGACTAGCGGGGGGGCCGATGAGACCCAGTACTTC

j_call: TRBJ2-3
v_call: TRBV6-2/TRBV6-3
clone_size: -
d_call: TRBD1
cdr3_aa: CASSYGTGFTTDTQYF
cdr3_nt: TGTGCCAGCAGTTATGGGACAGGGTTTACCACAGATACGCAGTATTTT

j_call: TRBJ2-1
v_call: TRBV6-1
clone_size: -
d_call: TRBD2
cdr3_aa: CASSDLAGALDNEQFF
cdr3_nt: TGTGCCAGCAGTGATCTAGCGGGAGCGCTGGACAATGAGCAGTTCTTC

j_call: TRBJ2-1
v_call: TRBV5-4
clone_size: -
d_call: TRBD1
cdr3_aa: CASSWDSLWLDNEQFF
cdr3_nt: TGTGCCAGCAGCTGGGACAGCCTATGGTTGGACAATGAGCAGTTCTTC

j_call: TRBJ1-5
v_call: TRBV29-1
clone_size: -
d_call: TRBD1
cdr3_aa: CSVGEGARWDQPQHF
cdr3_nt: TGCAGCGTTGGAGAGGGGGCGAGGTGGGATCAGCCCCAGCATTTT

j_call: TRBJ1-5
v_call: TRBV6-8
clone_size: -
d_call: -
cdr3_aa: CASIHGGGNQPQHF
cdr3_nt: TGTGCCAGCATCCACGGGGGGGGGAATCAGCCCCAGCATTTT

j_call: TRBJ1-4
v_call: TRBV28
clone_size: -
d_call: -
cdr3_aa: CASSLGATNEKLFF
cdr3_nt: TGTGCCAGCTCCCTCGGGGCAACTAATGAAAAACTGTTTTTT

j_call: TRBJ2-3
v_call: TRBV19
clone_size: -
d_call: TRBD2
cdr3_aa: CASSIAAGGPRDTQYF
cdr3_nt: TGTGCCAGTAGTATAGCCGCGGGGGGGCCCAGAGATACGCAGTATTTT

j_call: TRBJ1-5
v_call: TRBV6-2/TRBV6-3
clone_size: -
d_call: TRBD1
cdr3_aa: CASSTRPPGQGFQPQHF
cdr3_nt: TGTGCCAGCAGTACACGCCCTCCGGGACAGGGCTTCCAGCCCCAGCATTTT

j_call: TRBJ2-5
v_call: TRBV19
clone_size: -
d_call: TRBD2
cdr3_aa: CASSRREGFVRKEAQYF
cdr3_nt: TGTGCCAGTAGTAGGCGGGAGGGCTTTGTACGGAAGGAGGCCCAGTACTTC

j_call: TRBJ2-7
v_call: TRBV6-5
clone_size: -
d_call: TRBD2
cdr3_aa: CASRLTSGSFYEQYF
cdr3_nt: TGTGCCAGCAGACTGACTAGCGGGAGTTTCTACGAGCAGTACTTC

j_call: TRBJ2-1
v_call: TRBV24-1
clone_size: -
d_call: TRBD2
cdr3_aa: CATKTAGAYEQFF
cdr3_nt: TGTGCCACCAAAACAGCGGGAGCCTATGAGCAGTTCTTC

j_call: TRBJ1-2
v_call: TRBV6-2/TRBV6-3
clone_size: -
d_call: TRBD1
cdr3_aa: CASSLQGQGALEFHGYTF
cdr3_nt: TGTGCCAGCAGTCTTCAGGGACAGGGGGCGTTGGAGTTCCATGGCTACACCTTC

j_call: TRBJ1-2
v_call: TRBV7-2
clone_size: -
d_call: -
cdr3_aa: CASSPERSYGYTF
cdr3_nt: TGTGCCAGCAGCCCAGAGAGGAGCTATGGCTACACCTTC

j_call: TRBJ2-7
v_call: TRBV5-4
clone_size: -
d_call: TRBD2
cdr3_aa: CASRGLAGAPQDEQYF
cdr3_nt: TGTGCCAGCAGGGGGTTAGCGGGCGCCCCTCAAGACGAGCAGTACTTC

j_call: TRBJ1-4
v_call: TRBV9
clone_size: -
d_call: -
cdr3_aa: CASSPSQGPGEKLFF
cdr3_nt: TGTGCCAGCAGCCCCTCCCAGGGGCCTGGTGAAAAACTGTTTTTT

j_call: TRBJ2-6
v_call: TRBV11-1
clone_size: -
d_call: -
cdr3_aa: CASSSTRAPGANVLTF
cdr3_nt: TGTGCCAGCAGCTCGACCAGGGCACCTGGGGCCAACGTCCTGACTTTC

j_call: TRBJ1-5
v_call: TRBV2
clone_size: -
d_call: -
cdr3_aa: CASRQDYNQPQHF
cdr3_nt: TGTGCCAGCAGACAGGACTATAATCAGCCCCAGCATTTT

j_call: TRBJ2-1
v_call: TRBV7-9
clone_size: -
d_call: -
cdr3_aa: CASSFEEDEQFF
cdr3_nt: TGTGCCAGCAGCTTCGAGGAGGATGAGCAGTTCTTC

j_call: TRBJ2-7
v_call: TRBV6-6
clone_size: -
d_call: TRBD1
cdr3_aa: CATGTGLYEQYF
cdr3_nt: TGTGCCACCGGGACAGGGCTGTACGAGCAGTACTTC

j_call: TRBJ2-7
v_call: TRBV7-6
clone_size: -
d_call: TRBD2
cdr3_aa: CASSLGTSGTFSYEQYF
cdr3_nt: TGTGCCAGCAGCCTTGGGACTAGCGGGACCTTCTCCTACGAGCAGTACTTC

j_call: TRBJ2-2
v_call: TRBV9
clone_size: few
d_call: -
cdr3_aa: CASSVGGSGNTGELFF
cdr3_nt: TGTGCCAGCAGCGTAGGTGGTAGCGGGAACACCGGGGAGCTGTTTTTT

j_call: TRBJ2-5
v_call: TRBV13
clone_size: few
d_call: TRBD2
cdr3_aa: CASSLEREEETQYF
cdr3_nt: TGTGCCAGCAGCTTAGAACGGGAGGAAGAGACCCAGTACTTC

j_call: TRBJ2-7
v_call: TRBV10-3
clone_size: -
d_call: -
cdr3_aa: CAITKGDTYYEQYF
cdr3_nt: TGTGCCATCACCAAGGGGGACACGTACTACGAGCAGTACTTC

j_call: TRBJ2-5
v_call: TRBV5-1
clone_size: -
d_call: TRBD1
cdr3_aa: CASSYGQGAGETQYF
cdr3_nt: TGCGCCAGCAGCTATGGACAGGGGGCTGGAGAGACCCAGTACTTC

j_call: TRBJ2-3
v_call: TRBV9
clone_size: -
d_call: TRBD2
cdr3_aa: CASSSRLAGGRDTQYF
cdr3_nt: TGTGCCAGCAGCTCCCGACTAGCGGGAGGTCGTGATACGCAGTATTTT

j_call: TRBJ1-5
v_call: TRBV15
clone_size: -
d_call: -
cdr3_aa: CATSVSQGSNQPQHF
cdr3_nt: TGTGCCACCAGCGTTTCGCAGGGTAGCAATCAGCCCCAGCATTTT

j_call: TRBJ2-4
v_call: TRBV19
clone_size: -
d_call: -
cdr3_aa: CASMEQVAKNIQYF
cdr3_nt: TGTGCCAGTATGGAACAGGTAGCCAAAAACATTCAGTACTTC

j_call: TRBJ1-5
v_call: TRBV18
clone_size: -
d_call: TRBD1
cdr3_aa: CASSSGTANSNQPQHF
cdr3_nt: TGTGCCAGCTCTTCGGGGACAGCTAATAGCAATCAGCCCCAGCATTTT

j_call: TRBJ2-3
v_call: TRBV2
clone_size: few
d_call: -
cdr3_aa: CASSEILDTDTQYF
cdr3_nt: TGTGCCAGCAGTGAAATCTTAGACACAGATACGCAGTATTTT

j_call: TRBJ2-7
v_call: TRBV5-5
clone_size: -
d_call: -
cdr3_aa: CAAGGPAGSHEQYF
cdr3_nt: TGTGCCGCAGGTGGGCCCGCAGGGTCCCACGAGCAGTACTTC

j_call: TRBJ2-3
v_call: TRBV7-2
clone_size: -
d_call: TRBD2
cdr3_aa: CASSLDPFLAASTDTQYF
cdr3_nt: TGTGCCAGCAGCTTAGACCCCTTTCTAGCGGCTAGCACAGATACGCAGTATTTT

j_call: TRBJ1-2
v_call: TRBV19
clone_size: -
d_call: TRBD1
cdr3_aa: CASSIGAGGDSGYTF
cdr3_nt: TGTGCCAGTAGTATAGGGGCAGGGGGAGATAGTGGCTACACCTTC